Listed below are T cell receptor beta chains from one sample, sequenced in a study of blood T cell repertoires in COVID-19. The method was immunoSEQ multiplex PCR; TCRdb's version includes in-frame clones alone and lacks a portion of them. Of about 230,000 clones listed, 75% to 85% are singletons. The source material was peripheral blood. The receptors were gathered from a woman aged 45-59 years with acute or convalescent COVID-19. Each CDR3 is given without its conserved first and last residue. Where a row states a size, it is once, few, many or the class of an expanded clone; other rows omit it.

J gene | V gene | clone size | CDR3 protein
TRBJ1-1 | TRBV10-3 | . | AISGTTGSEAF
TRBJ1-2 | TRBV4-1 | . | ASSQEGWIQYGYT
TRBJ1-4 | TRBV7-9 | . | ASSSSREKLF
TRBJ1-5 | TRBV28 | . | ASSLEGSRSNQPQH
TRBJ2-2 | TRBV24-1 | . | ATARGGAGYTGELF
TRBJ1-6 | TRBV6-5 | . | ASRGGRWSPLH
TRBJ1-4 | TRBV19 | . | ASRRPGQANEKLF
TRBJ2-2 | TRBV27 | . | ASSISGRRVGELF
TRBJ2-3 | TRBV27 | . | ASSLGGTFTDTQY
TRBJ2-7 | TRBV6-5 | . | ASSYDRAYEQY
TRBJ1-1 | TRBV4-2 | . | ASSHADTNTEAF
TRBJ1-1 | TRBV7-9 | once | ASSGGDYTEAF
TRBJ1-3 | TRBV19 | . | ASKGDSYSGNTIY
TRBJ2-1 | TRBV2 | . | ASSEASGRVWNEQF
TRBJ2-7 | TRBV10-3 | . | AISGTVSYEQY
TRBJ2-1 | TRBV18 | . | ASSPTQGNEQF
TRBJ1-2 | TRBV12-5 | . | ASGKGDANYGYT
TRBJ1-4 | TRBV10-2 | . | ASRGHSTNEKLF
TRBJ2-3 | TRBV19 | . | ASSIGLGVRDTQY
TRBJ1-1 | TRBV30 | . | AWSTQTEAF
TRBJ1-2 | TRBV9 | . | ASASIGTGYYGYT
TRBJ2-7 | TRBV2 | once | ASGQGVYEQY
TRBJ2-4 | TRBV25-1 | . | ASSDVRGNIQY
TRBJ1-6 | TRBV6-5 | . | ASNYNRGTGSPLH
TRBJ1-6 | TRBV4-1 | . | ASSQAGESPLH
TRBJ2-3 | TRBV2 | . | ASSASDRGIEGDTQY
TRBJ1-2 | TRBV2 | . | ASSAGTGDYT
TRBJ2-7 | TRBV5-1 | . | ASSPGGGNYEQY
TRBJ2-7 | TRBV27 | . | ASSFLRRDSYEQY
TRBJ2-1 | TRBV3-1/TRBV3-2 | . | ASSQGLAVNNEQF
TRBJ1-2 | TRBV5-1 | . | ASSLETVTNYGYT
TRBJ1-2 | TRBV5-5 | . | ASRPGQGYYGYT
TRBJ2-1 | TRBV9 | few | ASSALRGGGYNEQF
TRBJ1-4 | TRBV9 | . | ASSVGTGSAGNEKLF
TRBJ1-3 | TRBV4-1 | . | ASSQDLKTIY
TRBJ1-2 | TRBV5-1 | . | ASGDTGDYGYT
TRBJ1-2 | TRBV30 | once | AWSPPDRGIYGYT
TRBJ1-4 | TRBV9 | . | ASSLEWGATNEKLF
TRBJ2-7 | TRBV28 | . | ASRGTASYEQY
TRBJ1-1 | TRBV6-5 | few | ASSYSATEAF
TRBJ1-1 | TRBV7-6 | few | ASSAYRGEAF
TRBJ1-5 | TRBV24-1 | . | ATSPGVRVGNQPQH
TRBJ2-5 | TRBV19 | . | ASSGGADRQETQY
TRBJ1-1 | TRBV29-1 | once | SVGTGAEAF
TRBJ2-3 | TRBV19 | . | ASNSLGDTQY
TRBJ1-5 | TRBV2 | . | ASRLGQGMDQPQH
TRBJ1-1 | TRBV9 | few | ASSVGGVNTEAF
TRBJ1-2 | TRBV6-4 | . | ASSDLGQGGGYT
TRBJ2-7 | TRBV25-1 | once | ASSDRAGTGGYEQY
TRBJ1-3 | TRBV24-1 | . | ATSDTGSGNTIY
TRBJ1-2 | TRBV20-1 | . | SAGGTVGYT
TRBJ2-5 | TRBV7-9 | . | ASRAGTGETQY
TRBJ2-1 | TRBV9 | . | ASSVEASAHNEQF